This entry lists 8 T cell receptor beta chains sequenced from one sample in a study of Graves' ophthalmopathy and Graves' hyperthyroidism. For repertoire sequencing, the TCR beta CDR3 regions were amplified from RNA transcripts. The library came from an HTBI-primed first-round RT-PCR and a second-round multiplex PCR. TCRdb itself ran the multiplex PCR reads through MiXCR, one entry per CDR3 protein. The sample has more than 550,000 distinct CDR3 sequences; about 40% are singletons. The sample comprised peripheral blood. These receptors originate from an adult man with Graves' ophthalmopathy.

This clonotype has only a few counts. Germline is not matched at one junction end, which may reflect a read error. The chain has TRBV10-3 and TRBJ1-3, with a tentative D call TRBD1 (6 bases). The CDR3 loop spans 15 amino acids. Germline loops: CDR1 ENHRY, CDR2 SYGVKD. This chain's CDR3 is CASSAGANSGNTIYF. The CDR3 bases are TGTGCCAGCAGTGCAGGGGCGAACTCTGGAAACACCATATATTTT.

The CDR3 here is CSVQLTDSNQPQHF. In DNA form, the CDR3 reads TGCAGCGTTCAATTGACAGATAGCAATCAGCCCCAGCATTTT. This rearrangement joins TRBV29-1 to TRBJ1-5; D is possibly TRBD1 (5 bases). The length of the CDR3 is 14 residues. V lost 5 bases, J lost 0 bases, and 11 bases lay in between. Germline CDR1 and CDR2: SQVTM and ANQGSEA.

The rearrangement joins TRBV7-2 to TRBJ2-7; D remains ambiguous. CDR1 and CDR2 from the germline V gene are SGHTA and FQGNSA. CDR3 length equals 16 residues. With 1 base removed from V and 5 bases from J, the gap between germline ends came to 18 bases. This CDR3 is CASSLGPLIKVNEQYF. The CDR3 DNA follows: TGTGCCAGCAGCTTAGGCCCCCTAATCAAGGTCAACGAGCAGTACTTC.

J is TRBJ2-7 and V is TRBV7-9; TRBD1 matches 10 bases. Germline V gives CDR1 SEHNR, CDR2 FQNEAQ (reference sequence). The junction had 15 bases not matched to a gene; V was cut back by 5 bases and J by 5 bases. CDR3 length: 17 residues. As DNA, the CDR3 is TGTGCCAGCAGCCGAACCCCCCGGGACAGGGGTACGAACGAGCAGTACTTC. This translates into CASSRTPRDRGTNEQYF.

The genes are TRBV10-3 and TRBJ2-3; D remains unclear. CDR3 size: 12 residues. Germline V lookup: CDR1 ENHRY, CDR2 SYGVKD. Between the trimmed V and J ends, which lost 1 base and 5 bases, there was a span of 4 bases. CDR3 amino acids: CAISELEDTQYF. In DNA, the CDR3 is TGTGCCATCAGTGAGTTAGAAGATACGCAGTATTTT.

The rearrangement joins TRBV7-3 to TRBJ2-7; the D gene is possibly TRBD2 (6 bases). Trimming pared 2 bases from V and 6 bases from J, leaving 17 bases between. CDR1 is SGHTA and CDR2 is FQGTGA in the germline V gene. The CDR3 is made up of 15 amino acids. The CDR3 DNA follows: TGTGCCAGCAGCTTAGACCGCGGGGCCGGGACCGAGCAGTACTTC. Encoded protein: CASSLDRGAGTEQYF.

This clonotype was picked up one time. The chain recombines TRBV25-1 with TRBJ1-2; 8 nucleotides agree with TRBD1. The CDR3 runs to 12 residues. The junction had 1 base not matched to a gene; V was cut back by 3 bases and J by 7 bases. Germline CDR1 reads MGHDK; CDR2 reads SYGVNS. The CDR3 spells CASSDDRGGYTF. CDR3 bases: TGTGCCAGCAGTGATGACAGGGGTGGCTACACCTTC.

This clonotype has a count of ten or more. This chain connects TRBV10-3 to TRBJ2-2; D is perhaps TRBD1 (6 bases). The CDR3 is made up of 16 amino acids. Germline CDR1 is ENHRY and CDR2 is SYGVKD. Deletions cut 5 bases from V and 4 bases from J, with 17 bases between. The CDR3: CAISIDRPSGTGELFF. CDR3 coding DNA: TGTGCCATCAGTATCGACAGGCCGAGTGGCACCGGGGAGCTGTTTTTT.